A single sample gave rise to the 21 T cell receptor beta chains below, sequenced in a study of T cell repertoires in cytomegalovirus infection (dated by TCRdb to between 2019 and 2020). The treatment or condition label on this specimen signifies: in vitro stimulation with specific CMV peptide epitopes to enrich CMV-specific T cells. Antigens for these TCRs are unknown. Sequencer: Illumina HiSeq 1500. The public reads were run again by TCRdb, first through fastp at Q25 and then through MiXCR, and only productive beta chains were kept. Each CDR3 protein appears once, grouped with its most common genes and DNA. For this sample there are more than 250,000 distinct CDR3 sequences; about 25% appear just once. The top ten clones comprise about 14% of the sample. The specimen comprised cultured PBMCs, sampled from culture after CMV antigen stimulation. The source is a human donor in good health (CMV status not recorded). Some clones in this sample may be carry-over from other donors' samples.

This clonotype was seen many times. The V gene is TRBV7-3, the J gene TRBJ2-6; D gene uncertain. The V gene lost 2 bases and the J gene lost 1 base, with 6 bases spanning the gap. This CDR3 comprises 15 residues. Germline V CDR1 and CDR2: SGHTA, FQGTGA. The CDR3 nucleotides are TGTGCCAGCAGCTTAGATGGTTCTGGGGCCAACGTCCTGACTTTC. This sequence encodes CASSLDGSGANVLTF.

This chain joins TRBV6-4 and TRBJ2-6, with D tentatively TRBD1 (5 bases). V was pared by 6 bases and J by 0 bases, with 12 bases between. CDR3 length: 16 amino acids. CDR1 is MRHNA, CDR2 SNTAGT, per germline. The chain's CDR3 is CASSSQGTSGANVLTF. In nucleotides, the CDR3 is TGTGCCAGCAGCAGTCAGGGTACCTCTGGGGCCAACGTCCTGACTTTC.

This chain links TRBV29-1 with TRBJ2-2, with TRBD1 matching 10 bases. Germline CDR1 reads SQVTM; CDR2 reads ANQGSEA. V dropped 8 bases and J dropped 4; count of bases not matched to a gene: 7. This CDR3 spans 14 amino acids. The CDR3: CSSTGGRGTGELFF. The CDR3 DNA reads TGCAGCTCGACAGGGGGCAGGGGCACCGGGGAGCTGTTTTTT.

The rearrangement uses TRBV19 and TRBJ2-1; D ambiguous. Trimming took off 4 bases at V and 3 bases at J, with 4 bases between the two ends. The CDR3 spans 12 residues. Germline V CDR1 and CDR2: LNHDA, SQIVND (reference sequence). CDR3 sequence (DNA): TGTGCCAGTAGTACCCTCTACAATGAGCAGTTCTTC. Protein: CASSTLYNEQFF. Combining the CDR3 with reference TRBV19 and TRBJ2-1 gives the whole variable domain DGGITQSPKYLFRKEGQNVTLSCEQNLNHDAMYWYRQDPGQGLRLIYYSQIVNDFQKGDIAEGYSVSREKKESFPLTVTSAQKNPTAFYLCASSTLYNEQFFGPGTRLTVL.

The genes are TRBV4-3 and TRBJ2-5; the D gene is possibly TRBD2 (5 bases). The CDR3 covers 15 residues. Trimming cost V 0 bases and J 5 bases, with 13 bases left between them. Germline CDR1 reads LGHNA; CDR2 reads YSLEER. As DNA, the CDR3 is TGCGCCAGCAGCCAAGATTATTCCCGCGGGGAGACCCAGTACTTC. It is translated as CASSQDYSRGETQYF.

This clonotype showed up many times. V gene TRBV28 combines with J gene TRBJ2-4; D uncertain. The length of the CDR3 is 12 residues. From germline, CDR1 is MDHEN and CDR2 SYDVKM. V gave up 3 bases and J gave up 4 bases, with 4 bases separating them. The CDR3 loop reads CASSFPKNIQYF. The CDR3, as DNA: TGTGCCAGCAGTTTCCCTAAAAACATTCAGTACTTC.

The genes are TRBV7-9 and TRBJ1-1; no firm D call. The CDR3 has 15 residues. Germline CDR1 SEHNR, CDR2 FQNEAQ (reference sequence). The V end lost 1 base, the J end lost 0 bases, and 9 bases lay between the germline ends. The CDR3 sequence is CASSLVSSLNTEAFF. The CDR3 DNA sequence: TGTGCCAGCAGCTTAGTTTCCAGCCTGAACACTGAAGCTTTCTTT.

The CDR3 DNA follows: TGTGCCAGCAGCTCCGTTTCGCCGGGACTAGCGGGGTGCAATGAGCAGTTCTTC. Translating gives CASSSVSPGLAGCNEQFF. The chain employs TRBV11-2 and TRBJ2-1; 13 nucleotides align to TRBD2. This CDR3 comprises 18 residues. Germline V gene lookup returns CDR1 SGHAT and CDR2 FQNNGV. V gave up 4 bases and J gave up 6 bases; unmatched junction bases: 12.

This clonotype was counted between two and nine times. J is TRBJ2-2 and V is TRBV30, with D unclear. The CDR3 spans 12 residues. CDR1 and CDR2 from the germline V gene are GTSNPN and SVGIG (reference sequence). V was shortened by 5 bases and J by 0 bases, with 4 bases between the two germline ends. CDR3 region: CAWDANTGELFF. CDR3 DNA sequence: TGTGCCTGGGACGCGAACACCGGGGAGCTGTTTTTT.

This clonotype was picked up a small number of times. This chain uses TRBV29-1 with TRBJ2-5; TRBD2 agrees at 11 bases. J was trimmed by 3 bases and V by 6 bases; bases with no gene match: 3. The CDR3 length is 13 residues. Per germline, CDR1 SQVTM and CDR2 ANQGSEA. This chain's CDR3 is CSVIAGGEETQYF. DNA of the CDR3: TGCAGCGTCATAGCGGGAGGGGAAGAGACCCAGTACTTC.

The chain recombines TRBV12-3 or TRBV12-4 with TRBJ1-2; weak D call: TRBD1 (6 bases). This CDR3 is built from 16 residues. V was cut by 5 bases and J by 4 bases, with 20 bases left in between. The CDR3 nucleotides are TGTGCCAGCAGTCCCCTCCAGGGGCGTTTTATCTATGGCTACACCTTC. Translated: CASSPLQGRFIYGYTF.

The rearrangement uses TRBV5-1 and TRBJ1-2; possibly TRBD1 for D (5 bases). The CDR3 runs to 16 residues. Trimming removed 1 base at V and 2 bases at J, with 15 bases between. In germline, CDR1 is SGHRS, CDR2 YFSETQ. CDR3: CASSLFSFDRNYGYTF. As DNA, the CDR3 is TGCGCCAGCAGCTTGTTCAGCTTCGACAGAAACTATGGCTACACCTTC.

This clonotype has a handful of counts. V is TRBV2 and J is TRBJ2-2; perhaps TRBD1 as D (5 bases). V was clipped by 4 bases and J by 7 bases, with 19 bases between them. CDR3 length equals 16 residues. CDR1 SNHLY and CDR2 FYNNEI come from the germline V gene. Here the CDR3 reads CASSGSLGARRGELFF. The CDR3 nucleotides are TGTGCCAGCAGTGGTTCGCTAGGGGCCCGACGCGGGGAGCTGTTTTTT.

The chain recombines TRBV7-2 with TRBJ2-1; D is undetermined. The CDR3 consists of 11 residues. Germline lookup yields CDR1 SGHTA and CDR2 FQGNSA. V was cut by 5 bases and J by 9 bases, with 8 bases left in between. The CDR3 DNA is TGTGCCAGCAGCCGACAAATTGAGCAGTTCTTC. Protein: CASSRQIEQFF.

The chain couples TRBV5-1 to TRBJ2-3, with 9 bases lining up with TRBD2. CDR3 length: 16 residues. Per the germline V gene, CDR1 is SGHRS and CDR2 is YFSETQ. Trimming removed 4 bases from V and 0 bases from J; junction bases left unmatched: 6. This CDR3 reads CASSQTTSGSTDTQYF. CDR3 coding DNA: TGCGCCAGCAGCCAAACGACTAGCGGAAGCACAGATACGCAGTATTTT.

In this sample, this clonotype turned up a few times. The chain joins TRBV5-6 to TRBJ2-5; D remains unclear. The CDR3 is made up of 14 amino acids. Germline CDR1 and CDR2: SGHDT and YYEEEE. The V gene lost 0 bases and the J gene lost 0 bases, with 6 bases spanning the gap. CDR3 loop: CASSLVPNQETQYF. The CDR3 region has the DNA TGTGCCAGCAGCTTGGTGCCAAACCAAGAGACCCAGTACTTC.

J is TRBJ2-5 and V is TRBV11-2, with 7 bases matching TRBD2. The CDR3 contains 13 residues. Germline V CDR1 and CDR2: SGHAT, FQNNGV. With V trimmed by 11 bases and J by 2 bases, 8 bases remained unmatched. CDR3 sequence reads: CASGGDLQETQYF. In DNA form, the CDR3 reads TGTGCCTCTGGGGGGGACTTACAAGAGACCCAGTACTTC. The full variable domain, in which reference TRBV11-2 and TRBJ2-5 provide the parts outside the CDR3, is EAGVAQSPRYKIIEKRQSVAFWCNPISGHATLYWYQQILGQGPKLLIQFQNNGVVDDSQLPKDRFSAERLKGVDSTLKIQPAKLEDSAVYLCASGGDLQETQYFGPGTRLLVL.

This clonotype was detected only a few times. The rearrangement joins TRBV12-3 or TRBV12-4 to TRBJ2-7; 7 positions match TRBD1. The CDR3 extends over 13 amino acids. V shed 5 bases, J shed 6 bases, and the junction held 7 bases outside the gene matches. The CDR3 loop reads CASSVYRGGEQYV. In nucleotides, the CDR3 is TGTGCCAGCAGTGTATACAGGGGCGGCGAGCAGTACGTC.

This clonotype was observed a handful of times. This chain connects TRBV20-1 to TRBJ2-1; 10 bases fit TRBD2. Trimming at V came to 1 base and at J to 0 bases, leaving 9 bases not matched to a gene. Germline values: CDR1 DFQATT, CDR2 SNEGSKA (reference sequence). The CDR3 runs 18 residues. The CDR3 nucleotides read TGCAGTGCTAGAGGAAAAACTAGCGGGGTGAGCTCCTACAATGAGCAGTTCTTC. Its protein is CSARGKTSGVSSYNEQFF.

In its sample, this clonotype was seen many times. This rearrangement joins TRBV12-3 or TRBV12-4 to TRBJ1-4; D unresolved. V was trimmed by 7 bases and J by 4 bases, leaving 10 bases between them. This CDR3 has 13 amino acids. The CDR3 reads CASTTEYNEKLFF. For the CDR3, the DNA is TGTGCCAGCACGACGGAGTATAATGAAAAACTGTTTTTT.

This clonotype was found many times. V is TRBV7-2 and J is TRBJ2-7, with TRBD2 matching 14 bases. From germline, CDR1 is SGHTA and CDR2 FQGNSA. CDR3 length equals 18 residues. J lost 5 bases, V lost 0 bases, and 9 bases had no gene match. CDR3 residues: CASSLATSGRAVIHEQYF. CDR3 nucleotide sequence: TGTGCCAGCAGCTTAGCGACTAGCGGGAGGGCCGTGATCCACGAGCAGTACTTC.